This TCR beta chain came from a study of shared clonotypes between healthy human individuals. Study findings and constraints: Between a handful of donors, naive CD4 clonotypes were shared at a level of about 5%.

About this clone itself: What it binds is unknown.

The CDR3 contains 17 residues. Germline assignment: CDR1 SGHNT and CDR2 YENEEA. With 0 bases clipped from V and 2 bases from J, the junction kept 6 bases outside the gene matches. Several immunoSEQ plates received, in even portions, the genomic DNA of each subset. Clones were read by immunoSEQ multiplex PCR, and TCRdb kept only the in-frame ones, dropping some. The data show over a million clones, with 95% to 97% seen just once and approximately 1.1% held by the top ten. This clonotype originated in a man aged 25 to 45 in good health. V gene TRBV11-3 combines with J gene TRBJ2-2, with 7 bases lining up with TRBD1. Input material: naive CD4+ T cells sorted from blood. Subset here: CD45RA+ positively selected. CDR3 in amino acids: CASSLDPGGPNTGELFF. The DNA for the CDR3 is TGTGCCAGCAGCTTAGATCCAGGGGGTCCCAACACCGGGGAGCTGTTTTTT. The full variable domain, completed using reference TRBV11-3 and TRBJ2-2, is EAGVVQSPRYKIIEKKQPVAFWCNPISGHNTLYWYLQNLGQGPELLIRYENEEAVDDSQLPKDRFSAERLKGVDSTLKIQPAELGDSAVYLCASSLDPGGPNTGELFFGEGSRLTVL.